One sample yielded the 18 T cell receptor beta chains listed below, sequenced in a study of CD8+ T cells in alopecia areata. Investigators isolated RNA and reverse transcribed it into cDNA to act as the sequencing template. The method was immunoSEQ multiplex PCR; TCRdb's version includes in-frame clones alone and lacks a portion of them. The repertoire consists of some 190,000 clones, with more than 50% occurring once and the leading ten covering around 0.92%. Treatment of the sample: oral pan-JAK inhibitor, 5-10 mg twice daily. This material consisted of CD4+ T cells sorted from blood, taken at week 24, from a patient treated with tofacitinib. The source is a human donor with alopecia areata.

The table lists this clone with a few counts. This chain links TRBV15 with TRBJ2-7; maybe TRBD1 (8 bases). CDR1 is LNHNV and CDR2 is YYDKDF in the germline V gene (reference sequence). V was clipped by 0 bases and J by 4 bases, with 13 bases between them. This CDR3 region has 15 residues. The CDR3 sequence: CATSREQGGKYEQYF. CDR3 in DNA: TGTGCCACCAGCAGAGAACAGGGGGGGAAGTACGAGCAGTACTTC.

The chain combines TRBV29-1 with TRBJ1-1; 10 positions agree with TRBD1. Germline-derived CDR1 and CDR2 are SQVTM and ANQGSEA. V dropped 6 bases and J dropped 3; count of bases not matched to a gene: 4. The length of the CDR3 is 13 residues. The chain's CDR3 is CSVRQGADTEAFF. The CDR3 DNA follows: TGCAGCGTGCGACAGGGGGCGGACACTGAAGCTTTCTTT.

In its sample, this clone was seen a few times. The chain couples TRBV5-1 to TRBJ1-5, with TRBD1 as a possible D gene (5 bases). V lost 4 bases and J lost 3, with 14 bases in between. In germline, CDR1 is SGHRS, CDR2 YFSETQ. The CDR3 totals 15 residues. The CDR3 DNA follows: TGCGCCAGCAGCATCGACAGTCTAGCCAATCAGCCCCAGCATTTT. It codes for CASSIDSLANQPQHF.

This clone turned up a few times. V gene TRBV6-1 combines with J gene TRBJ2-7; 10 bases align to TRBD1. V was clipped by 5 bases and J by 3 bases; unmatched bases: 7. CDR1 is MNHNS and CDR2 is SASEGT in the germline V gene. The CDR3 spans 15 residues. CDR3 nucleotide sequence: TGTGCCAGCAGTTCCGGGACAGGGGTCCTCTACGAGCAGTACTTC. Its protein product is CASSSGTGVLYEQYF.

The CDR3 nucleotides are TGCAGCGTTGAAGTTCAGGACTCCTACGAGCAGTACTTC. Translated: CSVEVQDSYEQYF. This chain links TRBV29-1 with TRBJ2-7; D unresolved. The germline V gene encodes CDR1 SQVTM and CDR2 ANQGSEA. V was cut by 1 base and J by 0 bases, with 7 bases left in between. This CDR3 region has 13 residues.

This clone was seen just once. The chain combines TRBV11-2 with TRBJ1-2; D is possibly TRBD1 (6 bases). Germline V gives CDR1 SGHAT, CDR2 FQNNGV. This CDR3 comprises 13 residues. V was pared by 2 bases and J by 4 bases, with 8 bases between. The CDR3 sequence is CASSLHRAYGYTF. The CDR3 DNA sequence: TGTGCCAGCAGCTTACACAGGGCCTATGGCTACACCTTC.

With respect to this clone: Other DNA sequences from this sample encode an identical CDR3 as well. The CDR3 bases are TGCGCCAGCAGCTTGGCCGGGGGGGAGACCCAGTACTTC. It is translated as CASSLAGGETQYF. The rearrangement links TRBV5-1 to TRBJ2-5; 7 nucleotides match TRBD2. The CDR3 length is 13 residues. J was trimmed by 5 bases and V by 0 bases; bases with no gene match: 1. CDR1 SGHRS and CDR2 YFSETQ come from the germline V gene.

This chain links TRBV6-6 with TRBJ1-1; 9 nucleotides align to TRBD1. The trim removed 4 bases at V and 1 base at J, leaving 1 base unmatched. Germline loops: CDR1 MNHNY, CDR2 SVGAGI (reference sequence). The CDR3 is made up of 14 amino acids. CDR3 protein: CASSLQGANTEAFF. Written as DNA, the CDR3 is TGTGCCAGCAGTTTACAGGGGGCGAACACTGAAGCTTTCTTT.

The chain recombines TRBV4-1 with TRBJ2-6; D remains unclear. CDR1 is MGHRA, CDR2 YSYEKL, per germline. Trimming removed 1 base at V and 0 bases at J, with 10 bases between. This CDR3 spans 17 amino acids. The chain's CDR3 is CASSQGQEDSGANVLTF. The CDR3 DNA reads TGCGCCAGCAGCCAAGGTCAGGAAGACTCTGGGGCCAACGTCCTGACTTTC.

The chain uses TRBV5-1 and TRBJ1-1; tentative D call: TRBD1 (6 bases). The CDR3 runs 16 residues. V shed 4 bases and J shed 2 bases, with 18 bases lying between them. Germline lookup yields CDR1 SGHRS and CDR2 YFSETQ. This CDR3 reads CASSPTPGHLNTEAFF. The DNA of the CDR3 is TGCGCCAGCAGCCCGACACCGGGACACCTTAACACTGAAGCTTTCTTT.

The chain has TRBV5-4 and TRBJ1-1, with D possibly TRBD1 on 5 matching bases. The CDR3 extends over 16 amino acids. The germline V and J ends were trimmed by 4 bases and 1 base, with 17 bases remaining between them. Germline values: CDR1 SGHNT, CDR2 YYREEE (reference sequence). The DNA of the CDR3 is TGTGCCAGCAGCCACGGGACTGGGAGAGGGAACACTGAAGCTTTCTTT. Translated, it gives CASSHGTGRGNTEAFF.

The rearrangement links TRBV6-6 to TRBJ2-3; D unresolved. The germline gives CDR1 MNHNY, CDR2 SVGAGI (reference sequence). V was trimmed by 2 bases and J by 6 bases, leaving 6 bases between them. The CDR3 runs to 12 residues. CDR3 in amino acids: CASSYRLDTQYF. The CDR3 DNA reads as TGTGCCAGCAGTTACAGGCTGGATACGCAGTATTTT.

This clone was detected only a few times. The V call is TRBV18, the J call TRBJ2-7; D is unresolved. The CDR3 totals 14 residues. Germline CDR1 reads KGHSH; CDR2 reads LQKENI. V was cut by 2 bases and J by 3 bases, with 11 bases left in between. Here the CDR3 DNA reads TGTGCCAGCTCACCAGAGAATAGAAACTACGAGCAGTACTTC. Translation: CASSPENRNYEQYF.

This clone was seen a handful of times. V gene TRBV30 combines with J gene TRBJ1-2; D uncertain. CDR3 length: 13 amino acids. V lost 0 bases, J lost 6 bases, and 11 bases lay in between. Germline CDR1 is GTSNPN and CDR2 is SVGIG (reference sequence). Here the CDR3 reads CAWSVPLLNGYTF. DNA for the CDR3: TGTGCCTGGAGTGTACCACTATTAAATGGCTACACCTTC.

The chain carries TRBV30 and TRBJ1-2; a possible D gene is TRBD1 (6 bases). The CDR3 spans 14 residues. With 1 base removed from V and 8 bases from J, the gap between germline ends came to 17 bases. Germline CDR1 reads GTSNPN; CDR2 reads SVGIG (reference sequence). DNA of the CDR3: TGTGCCTGGAGTGCAAGCCCCGACAGGCAGGGCTACACCTTC. Its translation: CAWSASPDRQGYTF.

The V and J genes are TRBV19 and TRBJ2-2; a weak D match, TRBD1 (5 bases). The V end was cut by 2 bases, the J end by 8 bases, with 18 bases between. Per the germline V gene, CDR1 is LNHDA and CDR2 is SQIVND (reference sequence). The CDR3 covers 16 residues. In DNA, the CDR3 is TGTGCCAGTAGTATATCGTCAGGGCAACCTGGTGGGGAGCTGTTTTTT. This codes for CASSISSGQPGGELFF.

The chain combines TRBV29-1 with TRBJ1-1; tentative D call: TRBD1 (6 bases). Deletions cut 7 bases from V and 4 bases from J, with 16 bases between. CDR3 size: 13 residues. In germline, CDR1 is SQVTM, CDR2 ANQGSEA. DNA of the CDR3: TGCAGCGCCCAAAGAGGGGGGAGCACTGAAGCTTTCTTT. Protein sequence: CSAQRGGSTEAFF.

To note about this clone: In the same sample, other DNA sequences code for this CDR3. V and J are TRBV29-1 and TRBJ2-7; D possibly corresponds to TRBD1 (5 bases). Between the trimmed V and J ends, which lost 1 base and 0 bases, there was a span of 16 bases. CDR3 length: 16 residues. CDR1 is SQVTM and CDR2 is ANQGSEA in the germline V gene. The chain's CDR3 is CSVEGWGDRSSYEQYF. The CDR3 bases are TGCAGCGTTGAAGGTTGGGGCGACAGATCCTCCTACGAGCAGTACTTC.